This T cell receptor (beta chain) was identified during a study of T cells in Graves' hyperthyroidism and ophthalmopathy. Amplification yielded TCR beta CDR3 regions, with RNA transcripts as the source. The HTBI primer set served for first-round RT-PCR of the TCR CDR3. TCRdb re-derived calls from the multiplex PCR reads in MiXCR, one entry per CDR3 protein. Here the sample spans 800,000 or so distinct CDR3 sequences, 35% to 45% being singletons. V lost 0 bases to trimming and J lost 4 bases; unmatched junction nucleotides: 8. The CDR3 totals 16 residues. Per the germline V gene, CDR1 is SGDLS and CDR2 is YYNGEE.

Sequencing used blood. This chain links TRBV9 with TRBJ2-7; 9 bases line up with TRBD2. The clonotype comes from a man between 18 and 35 years old with Graves' hyperthyroidism. The CDR3 is CASSVGGNSGGYEQYF. DNA of the CDR3: TGTGCCAGCAGCGTAGGTGGGAATAGCGGGGGATACGAGCAGTACTTC.